This T cell receptor (beta chain) is from a study of neurological immune-mediated disorders. This clonotype was detected ten times or more. Via MiXCR, TCRdb re-called the 5' RACE reads, giving one row per CDR3 protein. The repertoire holds tens of thousands of distinct CDR3 sequences, roughly 6% seen once, with 0.57% in the top ten. The CDR3 contains 14 residues. Germline V gene lookup returns CDR1 SGHRS and CDR2 YFSETQ. Trimming removed 4 bases from V and 3 bases from J, with 13 bases in between. This sequence joins TRBV5-1 and TRBJ2-5; weak D call: TRBD1 (6 bases). What was sequenced was CD4+ T cells from blood. The receptor was derived from a woman between 40 and 55 years old in good health. The CDR3 region is CASSIDRRKETQYF. CDR3 sequence (DNA): TGCGCCAGCAGCATTGACAGGCGGAAAGAGACCCAGTACTTC.